This T cell receptor beta chain was captured by sequencing in a study of blood T cell repertoires in COVID-19. Assay: immunoSEQ multiplex PCR; the TCRdb copy retains only in-frame clones and omits some. Of about 88,000 clones in the sample, about 90% are singletons; the top ten hold 5.5% to 8%. Germline V lookup: CDR1 LGHNT, CDR2 FRNRAP. The CDR3 contains 16 residues. V lost 4 bases and J lost 2; bases outside the gene matches: 7. Sample: peripheral blood. The chain employs TRBV12-5 and TRBJ2-1; 8 nucleotides line up with TRBD2. This TCR was sampled from a man younger than 35 with COVID-19, enrolled during active disease. CDR3 in DNA: TGTGCTAGTGGTTCATATAGCGGGAAGACCTACAATGAGCAGTTCTTC. It is translated as CASGSYSGKTYNEQFF.